Below, 32 T cell receptor beta chains from the same sample are listed, as sequenced in a study of PD-1 blockade in classical Hodgkin lymphoma. Time point indicated: cycle 4 day 1 (C4D1), after about 6 weeks of nivolumab. All trial patients relapsed after autologous stem cell transplantation. Produced via immunoSEQ multiplex PCR; TCRdb's table is partial and in-frame only. The data hold 85,000 to 90,000 clones, with approximately 90% observed a single time. Sample: peripheral blood mononuclear cells (PBMCs), taken before the fourth cycle of nivolumab. These receptors came from a human donor with classical Hodgkin lymphoma.

This rearrangement joins TRBV19 to TRBJ2-3; D gene ambiguous. V was pared by 3 bases and J by 0 bases, with 10 bases between. The CDR3 is made up of 15 amino acids. Germline V gene data show CDR1 as LNHDA and CDR2 as SQIVND (reference sequence). This CDR3 is CASSMVEGSTDTQYF. Here the CDR3 DNA reads TGTGCCAGTAGTATGGTTGAAGGGAGCACAGATACGCAGTATTTT.

This chain connects TRBV7-9 to TRBJ2-7, with 10 positions matching TRBD1. Germline trimming cut 6 bases from V and 2 bases from J; bases unmatched to any gene: 4. CDR1 is SEHNR, CDR2 FQNEAQ, per germline (reference sequence). The CDR3 extends over 14 amino acids. The DNA of the CDR3 is TGTGCCAGCAGTTTCGGGACAGGGGCCTACGAGCAGTACTTC. This sequence encodes CASSFGTGAYEQYF.

The V call is TRBV10-3, the J call TRBJ2-1; D may be TRBD2 (5 bases). V shed 9 bases and J shed 0 bases, with 12 bases lying between them. The length of the CDR3 is 14 residues. Germline CDR1 ENHRY, CDR2 SYGVKD. For the CDR3, the DNA is TGTGCCATGTGGGAGTCAAGCTCCTACAATGAGCAGTTCTTC. This codes for CAMWESSSYNEQFF.

As to this clone: At the DNA level, this CDR3 is encoded by other sequences in the same sample as well. The CDR3 DNA is TGTGCCAGCAGGCCCCCGGGGCTGAGCAATCAGCCCCAGCATTTT. Translation: CASRPPGLSNQPQHF. This chain uses TRBV28 with TRBJ1-5; the D gene is possibly TRBD1 (5 bases). This CDR3 region has 15 residues. Trimming took off 6 bases at V and 1 base at J, with 13 bases between the two ends. Germline CDR1 is MDHEN and CDR2 is SYDVKM.

V usage is TRBV19 and J usage is TRBJ1-2; TRBD1 matches 8 bases. V shed 3 bases and J 4 bases; nucleotides not matched to a gene: 7. Germline CDR1 LNHDA, CDR2 SQIVND (reference sequence). This CDR3 has 15 amino acids. The CDR3 bases are TGTGCCAGTAGTATGGGGCCAGGGGGCTCCTATGGCTACACCTTC. It specifies CASSMGPGGSYGYTF.

The J gene is TRBJ2-5, the V gene TRBV27; D is perhaps TRBD2 (7 bases). The CDR3 is made up of 15 amino acids. V was shortened by 5 bases and J by 5 bases, with 18 bases between the two germline ends. Germline V CDR1 and CDR2: MNHEY, SMNVEV (reference sequence). The CDR3 spells CASSRTEGGRETQYF. The CDR3, as DNA: TGTGCCAGCAGTCGCACCGAGGGGGGGAGGGAGACCCAGTACTTC.

This chain joins TRBV4-3 and TRBJ1-4; D is possibly TRBD1 (6 bases). The germline V and J ends were trimmed by 0 bases and 8 bases, with 13 bases remaining between them. The CDR3 length is 15 residues. Germline V lookup: CDR1 LGHNA, CDR2 YSLEER. CDR3 coding DNA: TGCGCCAGCAGCCAAGATCCGGGGGCGAGGGAAAAACTGTTTTTT. Protein product: CASSQDPGAREKLFF.

The chain links TRBV5-1 to TRBJ1-4; 7 bases are a match to TRBD1. There are 14 residues in the CDR3. From germline, CDR1 is SGHRS and CDR2 YFSETQ. The junction had 4 bases not matched to a gene; V was cut back by 1 base and J by 7 bases. The CDR3 sequence: CASSLNRGGEKLFF. Written as DNA, the CDR3 is TGCGCCAGCAGCTTGAACAGGGGAGGTGAAAAACTGTTTTTT.

The chain is built from TRBV10-1 and TRBJ2-7; perhaps TRBD1 as D (6 bases). Trimming took off 3 bases at V and 5 bases at J, with 14 bases between the two ends. Germline CDR1 reads WNHNN; CDR2 reads SYGVQD (reference sequence). The CDR3 runs to 14 residues. The CDR3: CASSDRDIDDEQYF. CDR3 bases: TGCGCCAGCAGTGACCGGGACATTGACGACGAGCAGTACTTC.

The J gene is TRBJ1-4, the V gene TRBV7-6; 8 bases are a match to TRBD1. V lost 5 bases, J lost 1 base, and 3 bases stayed unmatched. CDR1 is SGHVS, CDR2 FNYEAQ, per germline. CDR3 length equals 15 residues. The CDR3 loop reads CASSPTGGTNEKLFF. CDR3 DNA sequence: TGTGCCAGCAGCCCCACAGGGGGAACTAATGAAAAACTGTTTTTT.

This sequence joins TRBV9 and TRBJ2-7; D is possibly TRBD2 (5 bases). Germline V gene sequence: CDR1 SGDLS, CDR2 YYNGEE. Trimming stripped 3 bases from V and 3 bases from J, with 10 bases between. The CDR3 is 13 amino acids. This chain's CDR3 is CASSARGSYEQYF. The DNA for the CDR3 is TGTGCCAGCAGCGCCCGAGGGAGCTACGAGCAGTACTTC. Full variable domain (remainder filled in from reference TRBV9 and TRBJ2-7): DSGVTQTPKHLITATGQRVTLRCSPRSGDLSVYWYQQSLDQGLQFLIQYYNGEERAKGNILERFSAQQFPDLHSELNLSSLELGDSALYFCASSARGSYEQYFGPGTRLTVT.

This clone has just one count. The gene calls are TRBV9 and TRBJ1-1; a weak D match, TRBD1 (6 bases). The V end lost 4 bases, the J end lost 4 bases, and 17 bases lay between the germline ends. CDR3 length: 15 amino acids. Germline CDR1 is SGDLS and CDR2 is YYNGEE. CDR3 sequence: CASSQLQEGVTEAFF. CDR3 DNA: TGTGCCAGCAGCCAGCTACAGGAGGGGGTCACTGAAGCTTTCTTT.

CDR3 protein: CASSYSTPGYYEQYF. CDR3 DNA sequence: TGTGCCAGCAGTTACTCGACTCCGGGATACTACGAGCAGTACTTC. The J gene is TRBJ2-5, the V gene TRBV6-5; D may be TRBD2 (5 bases). The J call is doubtful: the DNA matches TRBJ2-7 better. Germline-derived CDR1 and CDR2 are MNHEY and SVGAGI. The CDR3 has 15 residues.

The genes are TRBV13 and TRBJ2-7, with 7 bases lining up with TRBD1. Germline V gene lookup returns CDR1 PRHDT and CDR2 FYEKMQ (reference sequence). Trimming at V came to 2 bases and at J to 0 bases, leaving 4 bases not matched to a gene. The CDR3 is 15 amino acids. CDR3 nucleotide sequence: TGTGCCAGCAGCTTACTCAGGGGGAGCTCCTACGAGCAGTACTTC. Its translation is CASSLLRGSSYEQYF.

The chain recombines TRBV6-5 with TRBJ2-3; TRBD1 or TRBD2 may be the D gene (7 bases each). The length of the CDR3 is 15 residues. Trimming pared 6 bases from V and 1 base from J, leaving 14 bases between. Germline values: CDR1 MNHEY, CDR2 SVGAGI. The CDR3 DNA reads as TGTGCCAGCAGATCGACAGGGAGGGGCACAGATACGCAGTATTTT. Translation gives CASRSTGRGTDTQYF.

With respect to this clone: Mismatch with germline at one junction end may stem from a read error. Other DNA sequences from this sample encode an identical CDR3 as well. V gene TRBV11-1 combines with J gene TRBJ2-7, with D perhaps matching TRBD2 (6 bases). The CDR3 contains 15 residues. The germline V gene encodes CDR1 SGHAT and CDR2 FQDESV (reference sequence). The CDR3 region is CASSSGLHPSYEQYF. For the CDR3, the DNA is TGTGCCAGCAGCTCGGGACTCCACCCCTCCTACGAGCAGTACTTT.

This rearrangement joins TRBV7-2 to TRBJ2-5, with D possibly matching TRBD2 (6 bases). The CDR3 spans 14 residues. V was clipped by 1 base and J by 5 bases, with 11 bases between them. Looked up from germline, CDR1 is SGHTA and CDR2 is FQGNSA. The CDR3 nucleotides are TGTGCCAGCAGCTTAGGACTAGTCGGGGAGACCCAGTACTTC. Residues: CASSLGLVGETQYF. Based on the CDR3 plus reference TRBV7-2 and TRBJ2-5, the full variable domain is GAGVSQSPSNKVTEKGKDVELRCDPISGHTALYWYRQSLGQGLEFLIYFQGNSAPDKSGLPSDRFSAERTGGSVSTLTIQRTQQEDSAVYLCASSLGLVGETQYFGPGTRLLVL.

This clone has only one observation. This chain joins TRBV6-5 and TRBJ2-7; 11 bases map to TRBD1. In germline, CDR1 is MNHEY, CDR2 SVGAGI. The CDR3 covers 15 residues. J was trimmed by 3 bases and V by 7 bases; bases with no gene match: 8. The CDR3 nucleotides are TGTGCCAGCACCAAATCCGGGACAGGGGGCTACGAGCAGTACTTC. Its translation: CASTKSGTGGYEQYF.

This chain links TRBV9 with TRBJ2-2, with D hard to call. Germline CDR1 is SGDLS and CDR2 is YYNGEE. CDR3 length: 13 amino acids. Trimming took 2 bases from V and 5 from J, leaving 7 bases between them. The CDR3 DNA reads TGTGCCAGCAGCGTGGTCGGTACCGGGGAGCTGTTTTTT. Residues: CASSVVGTGELFF.

This chain connects TRBV7-2 to TRBJ2-3, with TRBD2 matching 7 bases. The length of the CDR3 is 12 residues. CDR1 and CDR2 from the germline V gene are SGHTA and FQGNSA. V shed 2 bases and J 14 bases; nucleotides not matched to a gene: 7. CDR3 DNA sequence: TGTGCCAGCAGCTTATACAGGACTAGGGCGTATTTT. Translating gives CASSLYRTRAYF. The whole variable domain, remainder taken from reference TRBV7-2 and TRBJ2-3, is GAGVSQSPSNKVTEKGKDVELRCDPISGHTALYWYRQSLGQGLEFLIYFQGNSAPDKSGLPSDRFSAERTGGSVSTLTIQRTQQEDSAVYLCASSLYRTRAYFGPGTRLTVL.

This clone was seen only once. This chain uses TRBV11-2 with TRBJ1-1, with TRBD1 matching over 11 bases. The CDR3 loop spans 15 amino acids. Germline loops: CDR1 SGHAT, CDR2 FQNNGV. V shed 4 bases and J 4 bases; nucleotides not matched to a gene: 5. The chain's CDR3 is CASSSSGTGGTEAFF. The CDR3 nucleotides are TGTGCCAGCAGCTCTTCCGGGACAGGGGGCACTGAAGCTTTCTTT.

The rearrangement joins TRBV28 to TRBJ1-2; no firm D call. The CDR3 extends over 12 amino acids. Between the trimmed V and J ends, which lost 2 bases and 5 bases, there was a span of 6 bases. Germline CDR1 and CDR2: MDHEN and SYDVKM. DNA for the CDR3: TGTGCCAGCAGTTTAATCGGTTATGGCTACACCTTC. As protein: CASSLIGYGYTF.

CDR3 region: CASSLGGVMREKLFF. CDR3 in DNA: TGTGCCAGCAGCTTAGGTGGTGTGATGCGGGAAAAACTGTTTTTT. The chain is built from TRBV7-2 and TRBJ1-4; D not resolved. The V gene lost 1 base and the J gene lost 8 bases, with 14 bases spanning the gap. In germline, CDR1 is SGHTA, CDR2 FQGNSA. This CDR3 has 15 residues.

This clone has a single count. The V call is TRBV5-1, the J call TRBJ1-2; TRBD1 aligns across 7 bases. CDR1 and CDR2 from the germline V gene are SGHRS and YFSETQ. This CDR3 comprises 15 residues. V lost 3 bases and J lost 0; bases outside the gene matches: 5. The CDR3 protein is CASSYRDRANYGYTF. DNA for the CDR3: TGCGCCAGCAGCTATCGGGACAGAGCTAACTATGGCTACACCTTC.

The chain employs TRBV18 and TRBJ1-3; maybe TRBD1 (5 bases). The germline CDR1 and CDR2 sequences are KGHSH and LQKENI. The V end lost 8 bases, the J end lost 0 bases, and 8 bases lay between the germline ends. The CDR3 covers 13 residues. The CDR3 coding sequence is TGTGCCAGCGGGGCTTTCTCTGGAAACACCATATATTTT. Its translation is CASGAFSGNTIYF.

The genes are TRBV9 and TRBJ2-7; 10 bases are a match to TRBD1. Germline V CDR1 and CDR2: SGDLS, YYNGEE. V shed 0 bases and J 4 bases; nucleotides not matched to a gene: 4. This CDR3 has 15 residues. CDR3 loop: CASSVGGTGVYEQYF. The DNA for the CDR3 is TGTGCCAGCAGCGTAGGGGGGACAGGGGTTTACGAGCAGTACTTC. The variable domain in full, completed from reference TRBV9 and TRBJ2-7, reads DSGVTQTPKHLITATGQRVTLRCSPRSGDLSVYWYQQSLDQGLQFLIQYYNGEERAKGNILERFSAQQFPDLHSELNLSSLELGDSALYFCASSVGGTGVYEQYFGPGTRLTVT.

The V and J genes are TRBV2 and TRBJ2-5; the match to TRBD1 covers 9 bases. Germline assignment: CDR1 SNHLY and CDR2 FYNNEI. The CDR3 is 16 residues long. After removal of 5 bases from V and 1 base from J, the junction contained 8 bases not matched to a gene. The CDR3 sequence: CASSFPGQGFQETQYF. CDR3 nucleotides: TGTGCCAGCAGTTTCCCGGGACAGGGATTCCAAGAGACCCAGTACTTC.

Comments on this clone: At one boundary the junction diverges from the germline segment, which might be a read error. The rearrangement links TRBV19 to TRBJ1-4; D perhaps matches TRBD1 (6 bases). This CDR3 is 16 amino acids long. CDR1 and CDR2 from the germline V gene are LNHDA and SQIVND (reference sequence). The CDR3 loop reads CASSSKAGATNEKLFF. The CDR3 DNA reads TGTGCCAGCAGTAGCAAGGCAGGGGCAACTAATGAAAAACTGTTTTTT. Using reference TRBV19 and TRBJ1-4 for the parts outside the CDR3, the full variable domain is DGGITQSPKYLFRKEGQNVTLSCEQNLNHDAMYWYRQDPGQGLRLIYYSQIVNDFQKGDIAEGYSVSREKKESFPLTVTSAQKNPTAFYLCASSSKAGATNEKLFFGSGTQLSVL.

The chain employs TRBV4-2 and TRBJ2-5, with 8 bases fitting TRBD1. CDR1 is LGHNA and CDR2 is YNFKEQ in the germline V gene. The CDR3 totals 15 residues. V was pared by 0 bases and J by 9 bases, with 9 bases of the junction left unmatched. The CDR3 sequence: CASSQDQGAPMSQYF. In DNA, the CDR3 is TGTGCCAGCAGCCAAGACCAGGGGGCCCCAATGTCCCAGTACTTC.

V gene TRBV29-1 combines with J gene TRBJ1-1, with 7 bases that match TRBD1. The CDR3 has 17 amino acids. Germline V gives CDR1 SQVTM, CDR2 ANQGSEA. The junction had 12 bases not matched to a gene; V was cut back by 1 base and J by 1 base. CDR3 bases: TGCAGCGTTGAAGTGAAACAGGGGTGGTATTCGAACACTGAAGCTTTCTTT. Protein product: CSVEVKQGWYSNTEAFF.

The chain carries TRBV9 and TRBJ2-1; 11 bases fit TRBD2. Germline V gene sequence: CDR1 SGDLS, CDR2 YYNGEE. This CDR3 is 15 amino acids long. J was trimmed by 9 bases and V by 2 bases; bases with no gene match: 7. CDR3 nucleotide sequence: TGTGCCAGCAGCGTCGTGACTAGCGGGGTGGGTGAGCAGTTCTTC. It encodes CASSVVTSGVGEQFF.

The chain is built from TRBV19 and TRBJ1-1, with 7 bases fitting TRBD1. In germline, CDR1 is LNHDA, CDR2 SQIVND (reference sequence). The V segment lost 7 bases and the J segment 7 bases; nucleotides outside the gene matches: 15. The CDR3 contains 15 residues. CDR3 protein: CASTQGESGQVEAFF. Written as DNA, the CDR3 is TGTGCCAGTACCCAGGGGGAGTCCGGGCAGGTTGAAGCTTTCTTT.